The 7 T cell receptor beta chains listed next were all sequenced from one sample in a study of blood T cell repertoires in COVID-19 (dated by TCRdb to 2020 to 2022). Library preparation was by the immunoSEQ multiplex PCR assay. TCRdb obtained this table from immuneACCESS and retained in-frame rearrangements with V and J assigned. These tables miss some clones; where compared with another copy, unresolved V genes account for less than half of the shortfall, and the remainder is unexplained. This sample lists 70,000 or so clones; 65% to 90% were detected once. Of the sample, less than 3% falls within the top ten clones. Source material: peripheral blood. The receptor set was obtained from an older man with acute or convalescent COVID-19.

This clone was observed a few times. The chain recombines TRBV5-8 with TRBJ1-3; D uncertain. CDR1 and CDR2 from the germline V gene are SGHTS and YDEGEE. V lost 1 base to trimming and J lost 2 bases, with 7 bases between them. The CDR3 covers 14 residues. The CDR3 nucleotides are TGTGCCAGCAGCTTGCGTGGCACTGGAAACACCATATATTTT. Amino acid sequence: CASSLRGTGNTIYF.

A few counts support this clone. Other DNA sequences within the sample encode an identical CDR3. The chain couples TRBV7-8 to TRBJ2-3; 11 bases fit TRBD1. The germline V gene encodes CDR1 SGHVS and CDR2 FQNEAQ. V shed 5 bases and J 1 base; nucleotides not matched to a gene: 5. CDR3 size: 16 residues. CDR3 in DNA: TGTGCCAGCAGCCCACGGGACAGGGGGGGCACAGATACGCAGTATTTT. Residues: CASSPRDRGGTDTQYF.

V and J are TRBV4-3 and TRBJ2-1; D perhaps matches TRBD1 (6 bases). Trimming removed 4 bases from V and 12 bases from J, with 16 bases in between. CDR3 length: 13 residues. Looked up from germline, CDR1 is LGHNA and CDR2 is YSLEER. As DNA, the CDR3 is TGCGCCAGCAGCCCGAGGGGGTCCGAGGGGCAGTTCTTC. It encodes CASSPRGSEGQFF.

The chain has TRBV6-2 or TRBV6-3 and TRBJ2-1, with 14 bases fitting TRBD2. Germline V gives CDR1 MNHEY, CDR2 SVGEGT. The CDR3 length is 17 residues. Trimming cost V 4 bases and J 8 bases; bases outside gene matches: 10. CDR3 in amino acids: CASSSNRLAGGRDEQFF. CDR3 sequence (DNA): TGTGCCAGCAGTTCAAATCGACTAGCGGGAGGGCGGGATGAGCAGTTCTTC.

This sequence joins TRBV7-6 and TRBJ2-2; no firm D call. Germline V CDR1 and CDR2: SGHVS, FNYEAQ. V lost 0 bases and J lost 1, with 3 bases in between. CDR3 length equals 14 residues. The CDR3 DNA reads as TGTGCCAGCAGCTTAGCACTGAACACCGGGGAGCTGTTTTTT. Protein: CASSLALNTGELFF.

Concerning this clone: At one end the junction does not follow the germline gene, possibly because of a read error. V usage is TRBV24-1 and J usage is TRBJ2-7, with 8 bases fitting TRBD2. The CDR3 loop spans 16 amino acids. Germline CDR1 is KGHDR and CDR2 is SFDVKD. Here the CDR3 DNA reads TGTGCCACCAGTGATTCAACGAGCGGGAGCAGTTACGAGCGGTACTTC. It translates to CATSDSTSGSSYERYF.

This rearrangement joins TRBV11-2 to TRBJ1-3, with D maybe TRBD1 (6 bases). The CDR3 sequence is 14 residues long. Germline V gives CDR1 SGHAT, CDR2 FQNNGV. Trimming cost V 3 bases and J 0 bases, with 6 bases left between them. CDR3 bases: TGTGCCAGCAGCTTGGGGGCCTCTGGAAACACCATATATTTT. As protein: CASSLGASGNTIYF.